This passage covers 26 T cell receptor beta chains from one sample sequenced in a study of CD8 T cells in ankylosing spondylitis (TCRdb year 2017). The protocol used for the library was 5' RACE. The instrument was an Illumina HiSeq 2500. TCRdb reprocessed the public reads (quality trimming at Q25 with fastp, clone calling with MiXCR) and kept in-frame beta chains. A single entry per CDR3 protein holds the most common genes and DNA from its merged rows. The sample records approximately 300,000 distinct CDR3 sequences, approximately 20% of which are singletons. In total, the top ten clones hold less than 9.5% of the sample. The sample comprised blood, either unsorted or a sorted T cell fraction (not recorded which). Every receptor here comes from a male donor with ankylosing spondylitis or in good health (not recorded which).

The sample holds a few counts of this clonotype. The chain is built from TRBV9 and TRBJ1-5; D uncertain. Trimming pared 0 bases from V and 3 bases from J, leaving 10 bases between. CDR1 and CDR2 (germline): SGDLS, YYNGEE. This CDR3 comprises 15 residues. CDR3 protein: CASSVGSDYNQPQHF. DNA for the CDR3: TGTGCCAGCAGCGTAGGGTCAGACTACAATCAGCCCCAGCATTTT.

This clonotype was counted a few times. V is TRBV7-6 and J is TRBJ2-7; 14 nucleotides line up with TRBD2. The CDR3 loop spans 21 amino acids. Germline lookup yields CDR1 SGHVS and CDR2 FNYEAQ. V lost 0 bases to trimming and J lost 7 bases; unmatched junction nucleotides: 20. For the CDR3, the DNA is TGTGCCAGCAGCTTAGCCCCGGGACAGGGGGGACTAGCGGGAGTTTTAGGGGAGCAGTACGTC. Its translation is CASSLAPGQGGLAGVLGEQYV.

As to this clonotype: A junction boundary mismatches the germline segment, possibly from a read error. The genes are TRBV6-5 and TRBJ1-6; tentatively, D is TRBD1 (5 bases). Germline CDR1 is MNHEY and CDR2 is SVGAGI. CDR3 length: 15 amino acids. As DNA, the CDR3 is TGTTCCAGCAGTTACGTCCGGGGACCCAGCTCACCCCTCCACTTT. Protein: CSSSYVRGPSSPLHF.

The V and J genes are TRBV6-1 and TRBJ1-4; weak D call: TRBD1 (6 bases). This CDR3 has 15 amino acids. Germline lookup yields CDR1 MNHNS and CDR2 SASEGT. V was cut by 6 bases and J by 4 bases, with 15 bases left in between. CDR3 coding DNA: TGTGCCAGCAGCCGACAGGCAATCGTTAATGAAAAACTGTTTTTT. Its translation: CASSRQAIVNEKLFF.

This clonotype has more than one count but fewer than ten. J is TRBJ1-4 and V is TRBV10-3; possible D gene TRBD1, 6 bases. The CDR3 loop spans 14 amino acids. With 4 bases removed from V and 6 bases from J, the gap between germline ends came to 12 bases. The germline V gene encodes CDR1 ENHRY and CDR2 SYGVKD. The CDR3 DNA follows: TGTGCCATCAGTGTGGGGGCTTTGGATGAAAAACTGTTTTTT. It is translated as CAISVGALDEKLFF.

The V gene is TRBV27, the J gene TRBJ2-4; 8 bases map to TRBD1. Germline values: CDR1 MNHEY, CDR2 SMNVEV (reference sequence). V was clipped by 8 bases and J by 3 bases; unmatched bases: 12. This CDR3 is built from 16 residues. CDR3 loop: CASWGRRQGYKNIQYF. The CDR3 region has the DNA TGTGCCAGCTGGGGTAGGCGACAGGGGTACAAAAACATTCAGTACTTC.

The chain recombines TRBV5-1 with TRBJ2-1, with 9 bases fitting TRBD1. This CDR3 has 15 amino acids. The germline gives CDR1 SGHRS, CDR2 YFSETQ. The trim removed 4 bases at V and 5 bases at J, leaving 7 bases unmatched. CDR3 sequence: CASSKVGQGNNEQFF. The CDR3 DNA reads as TGCGCCAGCAGCAAGGTGGGACAGGGCAACAATGAGCAGTTCTTC.

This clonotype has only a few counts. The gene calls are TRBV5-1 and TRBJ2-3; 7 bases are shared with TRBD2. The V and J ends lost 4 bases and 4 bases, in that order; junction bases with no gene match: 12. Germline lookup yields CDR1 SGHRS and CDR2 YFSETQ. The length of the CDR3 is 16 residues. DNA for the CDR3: TGCGCCAGCAGCAACGGGGCTAGCGGCCGCCCAGATACGCAGTATTTT. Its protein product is CASSNGASGRPDTQYF.

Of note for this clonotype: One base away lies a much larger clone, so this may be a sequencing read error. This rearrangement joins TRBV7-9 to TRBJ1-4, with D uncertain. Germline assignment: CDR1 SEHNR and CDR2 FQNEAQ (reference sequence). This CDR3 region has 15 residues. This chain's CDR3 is CASNLERGFNEKLFF. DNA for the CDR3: TGTGCCAGCAACTTAGAGCGGGGATTTAATGAAAAACTGTTTTTT.

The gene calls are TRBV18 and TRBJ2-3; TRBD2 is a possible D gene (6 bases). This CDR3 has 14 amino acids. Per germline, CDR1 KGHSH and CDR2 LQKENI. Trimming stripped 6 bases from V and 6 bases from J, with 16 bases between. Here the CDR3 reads CASSGGAQRDTQYF. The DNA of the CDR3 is TGTGCCAGCTCCGGGGGAGCCCAGCGGGATACGCAGTATTTT.

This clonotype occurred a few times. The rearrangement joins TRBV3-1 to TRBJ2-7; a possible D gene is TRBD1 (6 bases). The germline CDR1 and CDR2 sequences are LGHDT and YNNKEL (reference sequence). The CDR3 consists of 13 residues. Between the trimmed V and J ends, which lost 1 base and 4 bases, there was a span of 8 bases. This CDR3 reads CASSQGRGYEQYV. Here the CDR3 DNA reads TGTGCCAGCAGCCAAGGCAGGGGATACGAGCAGTACGTC.

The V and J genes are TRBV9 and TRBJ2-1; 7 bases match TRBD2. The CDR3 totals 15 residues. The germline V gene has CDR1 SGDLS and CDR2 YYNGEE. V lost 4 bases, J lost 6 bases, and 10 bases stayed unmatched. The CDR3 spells CASSWEGRRSNEQFF. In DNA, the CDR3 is TGTGCCAGCAGCTGGGAGGGTCGCAGGAGCAATGAGCAGTTCTTC.

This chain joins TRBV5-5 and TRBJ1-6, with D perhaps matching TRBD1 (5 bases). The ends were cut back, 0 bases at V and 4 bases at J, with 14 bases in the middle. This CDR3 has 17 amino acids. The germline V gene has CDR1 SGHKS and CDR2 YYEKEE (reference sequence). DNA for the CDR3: TGTGCCAGCAGCTTGGGTTTGACAGAGAAATATAATTCACCCCTCCACTTT. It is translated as CASSLGLTEKYNSPLHF.

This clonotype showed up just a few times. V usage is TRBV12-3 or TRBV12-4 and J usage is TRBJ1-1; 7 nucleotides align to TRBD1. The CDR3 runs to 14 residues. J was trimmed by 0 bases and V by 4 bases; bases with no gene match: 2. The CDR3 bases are TGTGCCAGCAGTTGGACAGGCTTGAACACTGAAGCTTTCTTT. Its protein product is CASSWTGLNTEAFF.

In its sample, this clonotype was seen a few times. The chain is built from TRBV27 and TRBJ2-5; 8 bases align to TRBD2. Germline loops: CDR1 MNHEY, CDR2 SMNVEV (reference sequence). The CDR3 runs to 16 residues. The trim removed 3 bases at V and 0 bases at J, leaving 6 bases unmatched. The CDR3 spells CASSFRIAGHQETQYF. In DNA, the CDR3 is TGTGCCAGCAGTTTTCGAATAGCGGGACACCAAGAGACCCAGTACTTC.

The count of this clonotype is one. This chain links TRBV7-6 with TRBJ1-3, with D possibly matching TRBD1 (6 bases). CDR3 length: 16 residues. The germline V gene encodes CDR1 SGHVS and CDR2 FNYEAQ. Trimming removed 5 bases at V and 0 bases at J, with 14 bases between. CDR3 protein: CASSVTTGFSGNTIYF. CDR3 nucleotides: TGTGCCAGCAGCGTTACTACAGGGTTCTCTGGAAACACCATATATTTT.

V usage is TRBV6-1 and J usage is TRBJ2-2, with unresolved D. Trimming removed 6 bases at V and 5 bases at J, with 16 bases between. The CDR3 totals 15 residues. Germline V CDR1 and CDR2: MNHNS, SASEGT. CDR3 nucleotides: TGTGCCAGCAGACCCAGCAGGACCACAACCGGGGAGCTGTTTTTT. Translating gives CASRPSRTTTGELFF.

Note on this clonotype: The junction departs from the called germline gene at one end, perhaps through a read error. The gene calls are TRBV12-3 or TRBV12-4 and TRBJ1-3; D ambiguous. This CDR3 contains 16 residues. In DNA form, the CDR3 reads TGTGCCAACAGTTTATTCCTCAGCGACTCTGGAAACACCATATATTTT. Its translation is CANSLFLSDSGNTIYF.

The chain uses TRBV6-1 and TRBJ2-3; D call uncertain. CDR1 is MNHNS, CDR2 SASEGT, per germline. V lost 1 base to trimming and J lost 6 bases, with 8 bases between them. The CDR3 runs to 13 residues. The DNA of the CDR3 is TGTGCCAGCAGTGAAGTGAAGGTCGATACGCAGTATTTT. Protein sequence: CASSEVKVDTQYF.

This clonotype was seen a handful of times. The CDR3 nucleotides are TGCAGTGCTAGAGACTTAGACGGCACATACAATGAGCAGTTCTTC. Translation: CSARDLDGTYNEQFF. This chain joins TRBV20-1 and TRBJ2-1; no clear D gene. This CDR3 comprises 15 residues. Trimming cost V 0 bases and J 4 bases, with 13 bases left between them. Germline CDR1 reads DFQATT; CDR2 reads SNEGSKA (reference sequence).

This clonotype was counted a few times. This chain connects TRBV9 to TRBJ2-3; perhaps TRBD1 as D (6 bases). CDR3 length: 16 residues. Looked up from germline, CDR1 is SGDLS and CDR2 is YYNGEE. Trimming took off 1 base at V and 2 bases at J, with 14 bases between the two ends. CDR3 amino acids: CASSVSQGSFTDTQYF. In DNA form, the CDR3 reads TGTGCCAGCAGCGTATCCCAGGGGAGTTTCACAGATACGCAGTATTTT.

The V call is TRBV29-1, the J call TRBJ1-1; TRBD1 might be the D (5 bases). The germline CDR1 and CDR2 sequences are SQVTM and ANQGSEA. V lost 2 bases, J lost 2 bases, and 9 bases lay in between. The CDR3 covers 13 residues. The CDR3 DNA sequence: TGCAGCGTTGAAAGACAGCCAAACACTGAAGCTTTCTTT. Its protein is CSVERQPNTEAFF.

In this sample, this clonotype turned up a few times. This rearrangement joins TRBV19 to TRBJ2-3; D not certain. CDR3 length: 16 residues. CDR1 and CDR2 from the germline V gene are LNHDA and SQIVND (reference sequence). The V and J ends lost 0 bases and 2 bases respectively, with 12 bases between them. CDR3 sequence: CASSIEVQFPTDTQYF. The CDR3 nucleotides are TGTGCCAGTAGTATAGAGGTACAGTTTCCCACAGATACGCAGTATTTT. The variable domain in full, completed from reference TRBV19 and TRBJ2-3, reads DGGITQSPKYLFRKEGQNVTLSCEQNLNHDAMYWYRQDPGQGLRLIYYSQIVNDFQKGDIAEGYSVSREKKESFPLTVTSAQKNPTAFYLCASSIEVQFPTDTQYFGPGTRLTVL.

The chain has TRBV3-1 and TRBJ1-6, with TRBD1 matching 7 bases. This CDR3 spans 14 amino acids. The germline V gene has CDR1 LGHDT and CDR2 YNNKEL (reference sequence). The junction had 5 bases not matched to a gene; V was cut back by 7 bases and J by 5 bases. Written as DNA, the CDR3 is TGTGCCAGCACACCGGGACAGCATAATTCACCCCTCCACTTT. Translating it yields CASTPGQHNSPLHF.

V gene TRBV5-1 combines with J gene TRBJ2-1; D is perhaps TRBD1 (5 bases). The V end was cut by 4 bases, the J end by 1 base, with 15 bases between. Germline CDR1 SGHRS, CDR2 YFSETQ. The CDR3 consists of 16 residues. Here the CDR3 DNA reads TGCGCCAGCAGCCCCCAGACAGTTCCGTCCTACAATGAGCAGTTCTTC. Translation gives CASSPQTVPSYNEQFF.

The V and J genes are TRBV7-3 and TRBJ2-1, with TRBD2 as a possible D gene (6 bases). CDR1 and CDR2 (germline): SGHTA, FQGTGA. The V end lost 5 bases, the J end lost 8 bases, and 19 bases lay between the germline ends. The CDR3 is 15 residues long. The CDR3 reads CASSNTLAPMDEQFF. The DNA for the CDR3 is TGTGCCAGCAGCAACACACTAGCTCCTATGGATGAGCAGTTCTTC. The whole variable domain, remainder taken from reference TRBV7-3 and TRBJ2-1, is GAGVSQTPSNKVTEKGKYVELRCDPISGHTALYWYRQSLGQGPEFLIYFQGTGAADDSGLPNDRFFAVRPEGSVSTLKIQRTERGDSAVYLCASSNTLAPMDEQFFGPGTRLTVL.